This TCR beta chain came from a study of T-cell reconstitution after alpha-beta-depleted transplantation in children. Unique molecular identifiers were incorporated when the TCRbeta library was constructed. MiXCR, run by TCRdb on the PCR reads, gives a single entry per CDR3 protein. Among roughly 100,000 distinct CDR3 sequences listed, roughly 7.2% were seen once. This CDR3 comprises 16 residues. Trimming took off 0 bases at V and 4 bases at J, with 19 bases between the two ends. Germline assignment: CDR1 DFQATT and CDR2 SNEGSKA (reference sequence). This clonotype showed up many times. Here the sequenced sample was PBMCs, taken before TCRalphabeta/CD19-depleted stem cell transplant. The chain employs TRBV20-1 and TRBJ2-7, with D perhaps given as TRBD1 or TRBD2 (5 bases each). The source of this sequence is a boy between 2 and 15 years old with acute lymphoblastic leukemia, due to receive a stem cell transplant. The chain's CDR3 is CSARDLKRGASYEQYF. DNA for the CDR3: TGCAGTGCTAGAGATCTCAAGAGGGGCGCATCGTACGAGCAGTACTTC.